This T cell receptor (beta chain) was identified during a study of T-cell reconstitution after alpha-beta-depleted transplantation in children. General study results and limits: Fresh T-cell production supplied most of the T-cell counts and diversity seen one year after transplant.

The junction had 14 bases not matched to a gene; V was cut back by 0 bases and J by 4 bases. The germline V gene has CDR1 SGHTA and CDR2 FQGNSA. The CDR3 runs to 19 residues. A library of TCRbeta sequences, prepared with unique molecular identifiers, was generated. One entry per CDR3 protein, called by TCRdb with MiXCR from the PCR reads. The profile covers about 98,000 distinct CDR3 sequences, with about a quarter appearing a single time and around a fifth taken by the ten largest. About this clonotype itself: Its matching antigen is unknown.

The source of this sequence is a boy between 2 and 15 years old with acute lymphoblastic leukemia, due to receive a stem cell transplant. The sequences come from PBMCs, collected before TCRalphabeta/CD19-depleted stem cell transplant. This chain connects TRBV7-2 to TRBJ2-2, with 7 bases that match TRBD2. The CDR3 is CASSLAPSGGAFATGELFF. DNA for the CDR3: TGTGCCAGCAGCTTAGCGCCTAGCGGAGGGGCCTTTGCCACCGGGGAGCTGTTTTTT.